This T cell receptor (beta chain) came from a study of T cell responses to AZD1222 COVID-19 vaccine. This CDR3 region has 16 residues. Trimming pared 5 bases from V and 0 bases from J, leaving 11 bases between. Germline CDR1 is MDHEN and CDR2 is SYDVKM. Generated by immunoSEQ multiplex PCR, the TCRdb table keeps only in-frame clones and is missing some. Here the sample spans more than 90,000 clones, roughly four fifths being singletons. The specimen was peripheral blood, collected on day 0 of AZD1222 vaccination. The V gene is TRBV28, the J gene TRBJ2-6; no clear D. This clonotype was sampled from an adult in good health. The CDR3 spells CASSQPSTSGANVLTF. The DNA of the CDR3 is TGTGCCAGCAGTCAACCCAGTACCTCTGGGGCCAACGTCCTGACTTTC.